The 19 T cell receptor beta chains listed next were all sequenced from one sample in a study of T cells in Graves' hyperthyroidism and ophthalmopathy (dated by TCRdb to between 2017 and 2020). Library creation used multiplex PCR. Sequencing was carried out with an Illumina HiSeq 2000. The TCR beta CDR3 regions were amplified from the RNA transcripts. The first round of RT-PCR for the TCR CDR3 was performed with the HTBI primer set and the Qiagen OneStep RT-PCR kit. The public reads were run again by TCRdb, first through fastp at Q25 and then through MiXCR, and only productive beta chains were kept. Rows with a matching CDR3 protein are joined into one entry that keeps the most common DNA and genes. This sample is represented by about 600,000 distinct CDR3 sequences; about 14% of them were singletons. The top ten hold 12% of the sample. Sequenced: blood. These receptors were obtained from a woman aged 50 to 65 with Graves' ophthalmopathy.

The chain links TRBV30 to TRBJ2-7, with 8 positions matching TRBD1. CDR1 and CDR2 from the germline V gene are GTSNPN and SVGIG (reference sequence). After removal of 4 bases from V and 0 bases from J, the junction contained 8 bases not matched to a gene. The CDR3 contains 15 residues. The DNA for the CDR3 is TGTGCCTGGAATTCCGGACAGGGACTCTCCTACGAGCAGTACTTC. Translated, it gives CAWNSGQGLSYEQYF.

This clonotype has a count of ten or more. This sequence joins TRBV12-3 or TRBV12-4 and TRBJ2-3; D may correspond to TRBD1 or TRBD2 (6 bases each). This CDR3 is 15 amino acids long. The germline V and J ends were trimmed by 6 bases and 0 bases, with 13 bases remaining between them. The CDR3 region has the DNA TGTGCCAGCAGCCCCTCGGGGGCTAGCACAGATACGCAGTATTTT. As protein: CASSPSGASTDTQYF.

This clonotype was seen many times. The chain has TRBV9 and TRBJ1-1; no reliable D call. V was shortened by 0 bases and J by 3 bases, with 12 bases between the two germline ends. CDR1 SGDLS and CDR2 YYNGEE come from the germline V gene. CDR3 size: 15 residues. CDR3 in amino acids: CASSVGGDFYTEAFF. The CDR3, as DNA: TGTGCCAGCAGCGTAGGGGGTGACTTTTACACTGAAGCTTTCTTT.

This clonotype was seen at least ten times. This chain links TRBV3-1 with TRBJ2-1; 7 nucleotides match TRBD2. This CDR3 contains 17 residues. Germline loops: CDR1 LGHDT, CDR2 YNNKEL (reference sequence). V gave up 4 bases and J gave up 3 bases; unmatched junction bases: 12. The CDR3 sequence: CASSLTGGARFYNEQFF. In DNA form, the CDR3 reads TGTGCCAGCAGCCTCACGGGGGGAGCGCGTTTCTACAATGAGCAGTTCTTC.

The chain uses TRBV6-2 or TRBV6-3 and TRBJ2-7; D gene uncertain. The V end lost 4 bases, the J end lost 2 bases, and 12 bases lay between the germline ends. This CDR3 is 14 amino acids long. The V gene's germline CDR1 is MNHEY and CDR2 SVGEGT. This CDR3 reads CASSSGTAAYEQYF. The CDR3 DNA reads TGTGCCAGCAGTTCGGGTACGGCAGCCTACGAGCAGTACTTC.

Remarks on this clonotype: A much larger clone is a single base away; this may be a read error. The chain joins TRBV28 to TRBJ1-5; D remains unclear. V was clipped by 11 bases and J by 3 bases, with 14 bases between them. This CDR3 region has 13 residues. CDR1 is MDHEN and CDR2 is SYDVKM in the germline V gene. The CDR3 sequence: CACKRHPNQPQHF. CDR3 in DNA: TGTGCCTGCAAAAGACACCCCAATCAGCCCCAGCATTTT.

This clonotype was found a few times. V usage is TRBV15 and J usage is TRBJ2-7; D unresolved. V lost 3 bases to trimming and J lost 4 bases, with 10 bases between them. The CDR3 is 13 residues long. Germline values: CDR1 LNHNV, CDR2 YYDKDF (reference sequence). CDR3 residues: CATSRLESYEQYF. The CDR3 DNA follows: TGTGCCACCAGCAGGCTAGAATCTTACGAGCAGTACTTC.

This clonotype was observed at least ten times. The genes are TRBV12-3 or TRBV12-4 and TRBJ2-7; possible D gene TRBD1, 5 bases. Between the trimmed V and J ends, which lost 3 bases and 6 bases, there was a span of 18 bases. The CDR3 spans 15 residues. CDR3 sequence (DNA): TGTGCCAGCAGTTTCAGTGGCCAGGGTCTTGGCGAGCAGTACTTC. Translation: CASSFSGQGLGEQYF.

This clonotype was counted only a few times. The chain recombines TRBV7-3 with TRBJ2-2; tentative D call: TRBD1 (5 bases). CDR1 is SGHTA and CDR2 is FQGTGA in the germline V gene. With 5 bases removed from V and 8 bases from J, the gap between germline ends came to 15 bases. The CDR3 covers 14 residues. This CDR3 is CASSPTTRVGELFF. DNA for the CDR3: TGTGCCAGCAGCCCGACAACCAGGGTGGGGGAGCTGTTTTTT. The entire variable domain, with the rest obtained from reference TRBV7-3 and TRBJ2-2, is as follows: GAGVSQTPSNKVTEKGKYVELRCDPISGHTALYWYRQSLGQGPEFLIYFQGTGAADDSGLPNDRFFAVRPEGSVSTLKIQRTERGDSAVYLCASSPTTRVGELFFGEGSRLTVL.

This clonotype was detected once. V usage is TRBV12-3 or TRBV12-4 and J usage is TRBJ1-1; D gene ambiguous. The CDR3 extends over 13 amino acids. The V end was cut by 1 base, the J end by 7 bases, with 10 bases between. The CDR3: CASSLVRQNEAFF. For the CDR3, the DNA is TGTGCCAGCAGTTTAGTACGACAAAATGAAGCTTTCTTT.

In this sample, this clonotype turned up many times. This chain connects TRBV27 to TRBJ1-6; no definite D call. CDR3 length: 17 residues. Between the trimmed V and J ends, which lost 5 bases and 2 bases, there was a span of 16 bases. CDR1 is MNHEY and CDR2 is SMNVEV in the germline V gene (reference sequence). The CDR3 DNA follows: TGTGCCAGCAGTCCCCGTCCTTCCATGACCTATAATTCACCCCTCCACTTT. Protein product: CASSPRPSMTYNSPLHF.

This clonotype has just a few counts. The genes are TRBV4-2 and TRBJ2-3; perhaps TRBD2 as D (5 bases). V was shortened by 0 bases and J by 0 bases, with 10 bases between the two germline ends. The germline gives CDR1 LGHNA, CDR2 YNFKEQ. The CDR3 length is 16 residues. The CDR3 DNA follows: TGTGCCAGCAGCCAAGATAGACGGGGAAGCACAGATACGCAGTATTTT. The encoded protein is CASSQDRRGSTDTQYF.

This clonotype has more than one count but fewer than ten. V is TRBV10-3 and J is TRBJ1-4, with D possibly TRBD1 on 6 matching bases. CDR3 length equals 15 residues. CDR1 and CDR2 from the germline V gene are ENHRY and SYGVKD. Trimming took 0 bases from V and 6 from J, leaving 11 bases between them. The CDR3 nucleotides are TGTGCCATCAGTGAGTCGGACAGACCCTATGAAAAACTGTTTTTT. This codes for CAISESDRPYEKLFF.

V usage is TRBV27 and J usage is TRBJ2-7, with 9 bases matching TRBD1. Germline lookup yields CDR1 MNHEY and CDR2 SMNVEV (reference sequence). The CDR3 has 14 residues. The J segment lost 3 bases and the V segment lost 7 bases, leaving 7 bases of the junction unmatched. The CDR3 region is CASIPGQGIYEQYF. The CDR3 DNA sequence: TGTGCCAGCATCCCGGGACAGGGCATCTACGAGCAGTACTTC.

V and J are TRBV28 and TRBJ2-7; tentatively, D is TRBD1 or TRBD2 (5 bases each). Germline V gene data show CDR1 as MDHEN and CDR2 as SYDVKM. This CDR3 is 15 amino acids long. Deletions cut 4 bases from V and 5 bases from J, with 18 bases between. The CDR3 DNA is TGTGCCAGCAGTTCCCCCGATCGGGACGGGGACGAGCAGTACTTC. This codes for CASSSPDRDGDEQYF.

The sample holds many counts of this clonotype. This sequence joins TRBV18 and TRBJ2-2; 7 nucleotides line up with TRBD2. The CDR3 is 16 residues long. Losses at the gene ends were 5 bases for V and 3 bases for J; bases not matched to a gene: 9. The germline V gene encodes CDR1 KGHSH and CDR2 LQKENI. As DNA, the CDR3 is TGTGCCAGCTCAACGAAGGCTAGCGGTGACACCGGGGAGCTGTTTTTT. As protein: CASSTKASGDTGELFF.

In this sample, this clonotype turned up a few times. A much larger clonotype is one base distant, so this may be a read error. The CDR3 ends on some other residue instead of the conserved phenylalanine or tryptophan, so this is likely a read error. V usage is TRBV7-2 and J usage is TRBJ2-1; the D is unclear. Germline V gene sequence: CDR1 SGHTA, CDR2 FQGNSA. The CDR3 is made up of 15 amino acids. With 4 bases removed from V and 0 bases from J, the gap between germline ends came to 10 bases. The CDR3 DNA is TGTGCCAGCAGCTCAATTCAACCCTCCTACAATGAGCAGTTCCTC. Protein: CASSSIQPSYNEQFL.

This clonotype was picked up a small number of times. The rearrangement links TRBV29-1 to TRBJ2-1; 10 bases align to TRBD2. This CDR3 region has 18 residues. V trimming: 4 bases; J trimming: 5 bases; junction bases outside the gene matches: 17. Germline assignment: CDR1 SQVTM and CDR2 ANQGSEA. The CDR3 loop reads CSVVGSFSGRIVNNEQFF. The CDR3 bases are TGCAGCGTTGTGGGTTCCTTTAGCGGGAGGATAGTTAACAATGAGCAGTTCTTC.

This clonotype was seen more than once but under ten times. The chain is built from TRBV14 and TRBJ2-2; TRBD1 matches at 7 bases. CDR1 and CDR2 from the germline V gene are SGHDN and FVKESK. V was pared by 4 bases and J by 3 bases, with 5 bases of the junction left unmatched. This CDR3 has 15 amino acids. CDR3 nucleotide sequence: TGTGCCAGCAGCCTAAGACAGGGTTACACCGGGGAGCTGTTTTTT. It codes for CASSLRQGYTGELFF.